This T cell receptor beta chain was obtained from a study of OX40 agonist ivuxolimab in advanced cancers. Overall study: It was permissible to have had prior anti-PD-1, anti-PD-L1 or anti-CTLA-4 therapy, and about 40% had some.

Patients with autoimmune history or systemic immunosuppression were excluded. On cycle 4 day 1 and cycle 7 day 1, as well as at baseline, blood was sampled. This CDR3 is 14 amino acids long. V was pared by 5 bases and J by 4 bases, with 2 bases of the junction left unmatched. Germline-derived CDR1 and CDR2 are SGHTA and FQGNSA. For this clone: The antigen is unknown.

Produced via immunoSEQ multiplex PCR; TCRdb's table is partial and in-frame only. The repertoire consists of more than 70,000 clones, with approximately 91% occurring once and the leading ten covering around 0.35%. Overall study findings and caveats: In general, CD8+ T cells held more expanded clones than CD4+ did, on average.

The TCR sequence derives from an adult with an advanced solid tumor such as melanoma, head and neck, liver or kidney cancer. The V gene is TRBV7-2, the J gene TRBJ2-3; TRBD2 matches at 11 bases. The specimen was CD4+ or CD8+ T cells sorted from blood, collected in a trial of the OX40 agonist ivuxolimab. The CDR3 sequence is CASSILAGADTQYF. CDR3 coding DNA: TGTGCCAGCAGCATACTAGCGGGAGCAGATACGCAGTATTTT.